Listed below are T cell receptor beta chains from one sample, sequenced in a study of T-cell reconstitution after alpha-beta-depleted transplantation in children. TCRdb re-derived calls from the PCR reads in MiXCR, one entry per CDR3 protein. The sample lists approximately 350,000 distinct CDR3 sequences, under 20% seen once, with about 41% in the top ten. Source: PBMCs, mostly from graft donor cells, taken 360 days after TCRalphabeta/CD19-depleted stem cell transplant. The receptors shown here come from a male patient aged 2-9 years who had a stem cell transplant for acute lymphoblastic leukemia, so the T cells may come from the graft donor. Each CDR3 is given with its conserved first and last residue. Each record gives: J gene, clone size, D gene, V gene, CDR3 DNA, CDR3 protein. A D gene is named only where the DNA matches it firmly. Clone size, where shown, is once, few, many, or a class for clones that have expanded.

J: TRBJ2-7
size: .
D: TRBD1
V: TRBV20-1
DNA: TGCAGTGCTGCCTTACAGGGGGACGAGCAGTACTTC
CDR3: CSAALQGDEQYF

J: TRBJ1-1
size: .
D: .
V: TRBV7-9
DNA: TGTGCCAGCAGCTTCCATGGGAACACTGAAGCTTTCTTT
CDR3: CASSFHGNTEAFF

J: TRBJ2-1
size: .
D: TRBD1
V: TRBV6-1
DNA: TGTGCCAGTACGGACGGGACAGGGGGGAATGAGCAGTTCTTC
CDR3: CASTDGTGGNEQFF

J: TRBJ2-1
size: .
D: .
V: TRBV20-1
DNA: TGCAGTGCTTTCACTAGTTTCACTTACAATGAGCAGTTCTTC
CDR3: CSAFTSFTYNEQFF

J: TRBJ2-1
size: .
D: TRBD2
V: TRBV28
DNA: TGTGCCAGCAGTAAGGGACTAGCGGGATCTTACGTTGAGCAGTTCTTC
CDR3: CASSKGLAGSYVEQFF

J: TRBJ2-1
size: .
D: .
V: TRBV7-9
DNA: TGTGCCAGCAGCTTAGTCATCGGACGGAGTTACAATGAGCAGTTCTTC
CDR3: CASSLVIGRSYNEQFF

J: TRBJ2-6
size: few
D: .
V: TRBV28
DNA: TGTGCCAGCAGTTTGGTGATTGTCTCTGGGGCCAACGTCCTGACTTTC
CDR3: CASSLVIVSGANVLTF

J: TRBJ1-1
size: .
D: .
V: TRBV7-8
DNA: TGTGCCAGCAGCATCGCCGGGTTCAACACTGAAGCTTTCTTT
CDR3: CASSIAGFNTEAFF

J: TRBJ2-7
size: .
D: .
V: TRBV29-1
DNA: TGCAGCGTCTACATCACCAGCTCCTACGAGCAGTACTTC
CDR3: CSVYITSSYEQYF

J: TRBJ2-1
size: few
D: .
V: TRBV7-9
DNA: TGTGCCAGCAAGGCGGCTAATGAGCAGTTCTTC
CDR3: CASKAANEQFF

J: TRBJ2-3
size: few
D: TRBD2
V: TRBV4-3
DNA: TGCGCCAGCAGCCGACTTTCACTAGCGGGAGACGGAGATACGCAGTATTTT
CDR3: CASSRLSLAGDGDTQYF

J: TRBJ1-2
size: many
D: TRBD1
V: TRBV12-3/TRBV12-4
DNA: TGTGCCAGCAGTCTCACAGGGGGTGCAATCTATGGCTACACCTTC
CDR3: CASSLTGGAIYGYTF

J: TRBJ2-7
size: .
D: .
V: TRBV20-1
DNA: TGCAGTGCTAGAGATTGGCCGGGGGCCTACGAGCAGTACTTC
CDR3: CSARDWPGAYEQYF

J: TRBJ2-5
size: many
D: TRBD2
V: TRBV7-8
DNA: TGTGCCAGCAGCTCCCGGGGACTAGCGGGGGCGCAAGAGACCCAGTACTTC
CDR3: CASSSRGLAGAQETQYF

J: TRBJ1-3
size: .
D: .
V: TRBV11-2
DNA: TGTGCCAGCAGCTTTGGGGACGAACGTTTCTCTGGAAACACCATATATTTT
CDR3: CASSFGDERFSGNTIYF

J: TRBJ2-7
size: many
D: .
V: TRBV4-1
DNA: TGCGCCAGCAGCCAAGAGGCGGGCAGGGTTTACGAGCAGTACTTC
CDR3: CASSQEAGRVYEQYF

J: TRBJ2-3
size: once
D: .
V: TRBV12-3/TRBV12-4
DNA: TGTGCCAGCAGTCCCGACTCCTATAGCGTAGGCACAGATACGCAGTATTTT
CDR3: CASSPDSYSVGTDTQYF

J: TRBJ1-1
size: many
D: TRBD1
V: TRBV20-1
DNA: TGCAGTGCTAGGGGACAGGGCTTT
CDR3: CSARGQGF

J: TRBJ2-7
size: few
D: TRBD2
V: TRBV2
DNA: TGTGCCAGCAGTGAAGTGGGGCGGGGGAGCTCCTACGAGCAGTACTTC
CDR3: CASSEVGRGSSYEQYF

J: TRBJ1-1
size: few
D: .
V: TRBV6-5
DNA: TGTGCCAGCATAAGGAACACTGAAGCTTTCTTT
CDR3: CASIRNTEAFF

J: TRBJ1-3
size: few
D: .
V: TRBV5-1
DNA: TGCGCCAGCTCGGGGGGCCCTGGAAACACCATATATTTT
CDR3: CASSGGPGNTIYF

J: TRBJ2-2
size: .
D: .
V: TRBV4-2
DNA: TGTGCCAGCAGCCAAGCACTGAGTGCGATTACAGGAGAATTGACCGGGGAGCTGTTTTTT
CDR3: CASSQALSAITGELTGELFF

J: TRBJ1-6
size: many
D: .
V: TRBV5-1
DNA: TGCGCCAGCAGCCCTTCTACAGGGAGGGAATCCCTCCACTTT
CDR3: CASSPSTGRESLHF